What follows are 23 T cell receptor beta chains derived from one specimen sequenced in a study of blood T cell repertoires in COVID-19. The repertoire was sequenced with immunoSEQ multiplex PCR; TCRdb's copy has only in-frame clones and lacks some. Among roughly 160,000 clones, about 74% were seen once, and the ten largest hold around 3%. Sequencing was carried out using peripheral blood. The receptors derive from an elderly woman with acute or convalescent COVID-19.

The chain links TRBV28 to TRBJ2-6; D is undetermined. Germline CDR1 is MDHEN and CDR2 is SYDVKM. This CDR3 is 14 amino acids long. V was cut by 5 bases and J by 1 base, with 6 bases left in between. The CDR3 protein is CASSLMSGANVLTF. For the CDR3, the DNA is TGTGCCAGCAGTCTAATGTCTGGGGCCAACGTCCTGACTTTC.

The rearrangement uses TRBV28 and TRBJ2-1; D is possibly TRBD2 (5 bases). V was pared by 3 bases and J by 10 bases, with 16 bases between. This CDR3 is built from 14 residues. Germline V gene sequence: CDR1 MDHEN, CDR2 SYDVKM. The CDR3 DNA sequence: TGTGCCAGCAGTTTCCTGGGTCTAGCCTGGGAGCAGTTCTTC. It encodes CASSFLGLAWEQFF.

There are a few counts of this clone. At one end the junction does not follow the germline gene, possibly because of a read error. This chain joins TRBV2 and TRBJ2-7; TRBD2 matches 7 bases. Per germline, CDR1 SNHLY and CDR2 FYNNEI. The length of the CDR3 is 12 residues. CDR3 bases: TGTGCCAGCAGTGAAGTGGTGCGGGAGACCCACTTC. Translation gives CASSEVVRETHF.

The rearrangement links TRBV28 to TRBJ1-3, with a possible D match to TRBD1 (6 bases). This CDR3 spans 13 amino acids. Trimming left V 10 bases short and J 2 bases short, with 12 bases between. Germline CDR1 MDHEN, CDR2 SYDVKM. This CDR3 is CATTGSPGNTIYF. CDR3 sequence (DNA): TGTGCCACCACAGGGAGTCCTGGAAACACCATATATTTT.

This clone was seen a few times. V usage is TRBV27 and J usage is TRBJ2-2; D ambiguous. Trimming took 6 bases from V and 5 from J, leaving 7 bases between them. This CDR3 region has 12 residues. The V gene's germline CDR1 is MNHEY and CDR2 SMNVEV (reference sequence). In nucleotides, the CDR3 is TGTGCCAGCAGCATACTTACCGGGGAGCTGTTTTTT. Translated: CASSILTGELFF.

This clone has a handful of counts. The chain has TRBV19 and TRBJ1-4; TRBD1 might be the D (6 bases). From germline, CDR1 is LNHDA and CDR2 SQIVND (reference sequence). Between the trimmed V and J ends, which lost 6 bases and 11 bases, there was a span of 16 bases. The length of the CDR3 is 13 residues. CDR3 nucleotides: TGTGCCAGTAGCCCAACGGGCGGGGGCAAACTGTTTTTT. Amino acids: CASSPTGGGKLFF.

The chain uses TRBV5-1 and TRBJ2-3, with 10 bases matching TRBD2. The CDR3 covers 18 residues. Trimming took 0 bases from V and 2 from J; bases not matched to a gene: 9. CDR1 is SGHRS, CDR2 YFSETQ, per germline. The CDR3 bases are TGCGCCAGCAGCTTGGTTTCCGGGACTAGCGAGTTCACAGATACGCAGTATTTT. This translates into CASSLVSGTSEFTDTQYF.

The genes are TRBV7-9 and TRBJ2-1; maybe TRBD2 (6 bases). The CDR3 spans 16 residues. The germline gives CDR1 SEHNR, CDR2 FQNEAQ (reference sequence). The V end lost 4 bases, the J end lost 4 bases, and 17 bases lay between the germline ends. CDR3 in amino acids: CASSSARDGPYNEQFF. CDR3 in DNA: TGTGCCAGCAGCTCGGCGCGGGACGGCCCATACAATGAGCAGTTCTTC.

Comment on this clone: This CDR3 is also generated by other DNA sequences in the sample. The V gene is TRBV28, the J gene TRBJ1-2, with TRBD1 as a possible D gene (5 bases). The germline gives CDR1 MDHEN, CDR2 SYDVKM. The CDR3 is 12 residues long. Trimming took 2 bases from V and 5 from J, leaving 6 bases between them. CDR3 sequence: CASSLGGYGYTF. The CDR3 bases are TGTGCCAGCAGTTTAGGGGGGTATGGCTACACCTTC.

The V and J genes are TRBV19 and TRBJ2-2, with 8 bases aligning to TRBD2. CDR3 length equals 14 residues. CDR1 and CDR2 from the germline V gene are LNHDA and SQIVND (reference sequence). V was clipped by 10 bases and J by 6 bases; unmatched bases: 10. The CDR3 DNA is TGTGCCACAACGACTAGCGCGGACGCCGGGGAGCTGTTTTTT. Encoded protein: CATTTSADAGELFF.

This chain joins TRBV3-1 (or the pseudogene TRBV3-2) and TRBJ1-5; D is unresolved. The CDR3 loop spans 17 amino acids. V was cut by 0 bases and J by 4 bases, with 16 bases left in between. Germline V gives CDR1 LGHDT, CDR2 YNNKEL (reference sequence). The CDR3 DNA reads as TGTGCCAGCAGCCAAGATGGAGGAGGGAATGGTAATCAGCCCCAGCATTTT. The encoded protein is CASSQDGGGNGNQPQHF.

This rearrangement joins TRBV11-3 to TRBJ2-7; TRBD2 aligns across 7 bases. Germline CDR1 is SGHNT and CDR2 is YENEEA. V was pared by 4 bases and J by 2 bases, with 2 bases of the junction left unmatched. The length of the CDR3 is 13 residues. This CDR3 is CASSYRGAYEQYF. The CDR3 nucleotides read TGTGCCAGCAGCTACCGGGGGGCCTACGAGCAGTACTTC.

This chain uses TRBV4-3 with TRBJ2-1; 13 positions match TRBD2. The V and J ends lost 3 bases and 8 bases, in that order; junction bases with no gene match: 4. Germline lookup yields CDR1 LGHNA and CDR2 YSLEER. The CDR3 spans 15 residues. The CDR3 coding sequence is TGCGCCAGCAGCCATGGGACTAGCGGGAAAGATGAGCAGTTCTTC. It specifies CASSHGTSGKDEQFF.

The sample holds one count of this clone. The chain uses TRBV19 and TRBJ1-6; D perhaps matches TRBD1 (6 bases). The CDR3 is 14 amino acids. The germline CDR1 and CDR2 sequences are LNHDA and SQIVND (reference sequence). The V end lost 11 bases, the J end lost 11 bases, and 22 bases lay between the germline ends. The DNA of the CDR3 is TGTGCCTCGCAATCGGGACATATCGGGGCACCCCTCCACTTT. Protein: CASQSGHIGAPLHF. The full variable domain, completed using reference TRBV19 and TRBJ1-6, is DGGITQSPKYLFRKEGQNVTLSCEQNLNHDAMYWYRQDPGQGLRLIYYSQIVNDFQKGDIAEGYSVSREKKESFPLTVTSAQKNPTAFYLCASQSGHIGAPLHFGNGTRLTVT.

The V and J genes are TRBV6-2 or TRBV6-3 and TRBJ2-3; D unresolved. The V end lost 2 bases, the J end lost 5 bases, and 8 bases lay between the germline ends. The CDR3 is 13 amino acids. CDR1 and CDR2 from the germline V gene are MNHEY and SVGEGT. The CDR3 nucleotides are TGTGCCAGCAGTTACGGCGGCGTAGATACGCAGTATTTT. As protein: CASSYGGVDTQYF.

V usage is TRBV19 and J usage is TRBJ1-1; a weak D match, TRBD1 (5 bases). V lost 8 bases to trimming and J lost 3 bases, with 10 bases between them. The length of the CDR3 is 12 residues. Per germline, CDR1 LNHDA and CDR2 SQIVND (reference sequence). CDR3 amino acids: CASYRGHTEAFF. The CDR3 DNA reads as TGTGCCAGTTATAGGGGCCACACTGAAGCTTTCTTT.

V is TRBV4-3 and J is TRBJ1-4; 9 bases align to TRBD1. CDR3 length: 16 amino acids. From germline, CDR1 is LGHNA and CDR2 YSLEER. V lost 0 bases, J lost 7 bases, and 6 bases stayed unmatched. CDR3 region: CASSQDTGTGLEKLFF. Here the CDR3 DNA reads TGCGCCAGCAGCCAAGACACCGGGACAGGGCTTGAAAAACTGTTTTTT.

This chain links TRBV11-2 with TRBJ2-5; 8 bases fit TRBD2. V dropped 7 bases and J dropped 5; count of bases not matched to a gene: 12. CDR3 length: 15 residues. Germline V gives CDR1 SGHAT, CDR2 FQNNGV. CDR3 sequence reads: CASTKTPGGVETQYF. CDR3 in DNA: TGTGCCAGCACCAAAACCCCGGGAGGGGTTGAGACCCAGTACTTC. The full variable domain, with the rest looked up from reference TRBV11-2 and TRBJ2-5, is EAGVAQSPRYKIIEKRQSVAFWCNPISGHATLYWYQQILGQGPKLLIQFQNNGVVDDSQLPKDRFSAERLKGVDSTLKIQPAKLEDSAVYLCASTKTPGGVETQYFGPGTRLLVL.

J is TRBJ2-1 and V is TRBV6-2 or TRBV6-3, with a weak D call TRBD1 (6 bases). CDR3 length: 13 amino acids. Germline loops: CDR1 MNHEY, CDR2 SVGEGT. V was trimmed by 5 bases and J by 9 bases, leaving 14 bases between them. The CDR3: CASSATGNTEQFF. The CDR3 nucleotides read TGTGCCAGCAGTGCTACAGGGAACACTGAGCAGTTCTTC.

The rearrangement joins TRBV5-6 to TRBJ1-1; 8 nucleotides match TRBD1. Germline V lookup: CDR1 SGHDT, CDR2 YYEEEE. Trimming took 6 bases from V and 1 from J; bases not matched to a gene: 8. This CDR3 is built from 15 residues. The chain's CDR3 is CASTPLTGANTEAFF. The CDR3 nucleotides are TGTGCCAGCACCCCTCTGACAGGGGCGAACACTGAAGCTTTCTTT.

The chain combines TRBV9 with TRBJ2-1; D call uncertain. Trimming shortened V by 0 bases and J by 0 bases, and 4 bases separated the two germline ends. This CDR3 contains 14 residues. Looked up from germline, CDR1 is SGDLS and CDR2 is YYNGEE. CDR3 nucleotides: TGTGCCAGCAGCGTAGCCTACTCCTACAATGAGCAGTTCTTC. It codes for CASSVAYSYNEQFF.

The chain couples TRBV6-6 to TRBJ2-3; 7 nucleotides align to TRBD2. Germline lookup yields CDR1 MNHNY and CDR2 SVGAGI (reference sequence). The junction had 3 bases not matched to a gene; V was cut back by 5 bases and J by 4 bases. The CDR3 consists of 13 residues. CDR3 region: CASSTGGADTQYF. The CDR3 DNA follows: TGTGCCAGCAGTACGGGAGGTGCAGATACGCAGTATTTT.

The J gene is TRBJ2-1, the V gene TRBV4-1; 8 nucleotides match TRBD2. Germline trimming cut 2 bases from V and 8 bases from J; bases unmatched to any gene: 11. The CDR3 covers 16 residues. Germline assignment: CDR1 MGHRA and CDR2 YSYEKL. The CDR3 nucleotides read TGCGCCAGCAGCCAACCCCCGGGACTAGGGTCCTATGAGCAGTTCTTC. Protein product: CASSQPPGLGSYEQFF.